The 8 T cell receptor beta chains given below trace back to one sample, sequenced in a study of siplizumab effects on memory and regulatory T cells (dated by TCRdb to about 2019). Receptor amplification or capture employed the immunoSEQ multiplex PCR assay. Imported from immuneACCESS, the table was reduced by TCRdb to in-frame sequences with V and J called. These copies leave out some clones; in studies compared against another copy, an unresolved V gene accounts for under half, and the cause of the remainder is not known. The sample yields some 97,000 clones; 92% were counted once. Of the sample, around 0.73% falls within the top ten clones. The source material was Tregs sorted from blood. The receptor source for this set is a human donor in good health.

The V and J genes are TRBV4-1 and TRBJ2-3; D may be TRBD1 or TRBD2 (5 bases each). Germline V gene data show CDR1 as MGHRA and CDR2 as YSYEKL. Trimming cost V 0 bases and J 5 bases, with 21 bases left between them. The CDR3 spans 18 residues. This CDR3 reads CASSQEVGDPARRDTQYF. The CDR3 nucleotides are TGCGCCAGCAGCCAAGAAGTAGGGGACCCTGCCCGGAGAGATACGCAGTATTTT.

The chain couples TRBV7-3 to TRBJ2-2; 7 nucleotides align to TRBD1. This CDR3 region has 14 residues. Germline V gene sequence: CDR1 SGHTA, CDR2 FQGTGA. V lost 4 bases and J lost 6; bases outside the gene matches: 5. CDR3 protein: CASSSTGTAGELFF. CDR3 DNA: TGTGCCAGCAGCTCCACCGGGACAGCCGGGGAGCTGTTTTTT.

This chain connects TRBV25-1 to TRBJ1-2, with D possibly TRBD1 on 6 matching bases. In germline, CDR1 is MGHDK, CDR2 SYGVNS. The CDR3 length is 12 residues. V was cut by 6 bases and J by 4 bases, with 9 bases left in between. In DNA form, the CDR3 reads TGTGCCAGCAGAGGGGGAGGCTATGGCTACACCTTC. As protein: CASRGGGYGYTF.

The chain is built from TRBV5-1 and TRBJ1-5; D gene uncertain. This CDR3 spans 14 amino acids. V gave up 4 bases and J gave up 7 bases, with 15 bases separating them. Looked up from germline, CDR1 is SGHRS and CDR2 is YFSETQ. The CDR3 DNA is TGCGCCAGCAGCCGAGACGGGAGAGGCCAGCCCCAGCATTTT. Translated: CASSRDGRGQPQHF.

The rearrangement uses TRBV6-1 and TRBJ2-5, with D perhaps TRBD2 (6 bases). Trimming pared 6 bases from V and 4 bases from J, leaving 15 bases between. In germline, CDR1 is MNHNS, CDR2 SASEGT. This CDR3 is built from 14 residues. The CDR3 loop reads CASRRDVPPETQYF. CDR3 in DNA: TGTGCCAGCAGGCGGGACGTTCCCCCAGAGACCCAGTACTTC.

The chain joins TRBV28 to TRBJ2-7; D possibly corresponds to TRBD2 (5 bases). CDR1 MDHEN and CDR2 SYDVKM come from the germline V gene. The V and J ends lost 6 bases and 2 bases respectively, with 11 bases between them. This CDR3 has 13 amino acids. The CDR3 DNA reads TGTGCCAGCAGCCCTGCGGGTCCCTACGAGCAGTACTTC. Translated: CASSPAGPYEQYF. Full variable domain (outside the CDR3, taken from reference TRBV28 and TRBJ2-7): DVKVTQSSRYLVKRTGEKVFLECVQDMDHENMFWYRQDPGLGLRLIYFSYDVKMKEKGDIPEGYSVSREKKERFSLILESASTNQTSMYLCASSPAGPYEQYFGPGTRLTVT.

The chain recombines TRBV5-1 with TRBJ2-3; D possibly corresponds to TRBD2 (6 bases). Germline lookup yields CDR1 SGHRS and CDR2 YFSETQ. This CDR3 contains 16 residues. The V end was cut by 0 bases, the J end by 4 bases, with 15 bases between. CDR3 DNA: TGCGCCAGCAGCTTGGTACCGCGGGGCGGCCCAGATACGCAGTATTTT. It is translated as CASSLVPRGGPDTQYF.

The chain combines TRBV29-1 with TRBJ1-2; D is undetermined. Between the trimmed V and J ends, which lost 4 bases and 7 bases, there was a span of 10 bases. Germline CDR1 is SQVTM and CDR2 is ANQGSEA. The CDR3 length is 11 residues. The CDR3, as DNA: TGCAGCGTTGTAAGTCGGACTGGCTACACCTTC. Its protein is CSVVSRTGYTF.